This entry lists 29 T cell receptor beta chains sequenced from one sample in a study of early T cells in non-severe SARS-CoV-2 infection. TCRdb itself ran the 5' RACE reads through MiXCR, one entry per CDR3 protein. The data show some 54,000 distinct CDR3 sequences, with approximately 10% seen just once and roughly an eighth held by the top ten. Sequencing used whole blood. The receptors shown here come from an adult who was a healthcare worker with PCR-confirmed SARS-CoV-2 infection or an uninfected control (not recorded which).

This clonotype was seen at least ten times. The chain couples TRBV6-5 to TRBJ2-6, with a tentative D call TRBD2 (5 bases). Trimming took 6 bases from V and 0 from J, leaving 9 bases between them. The CDR3 is 15 residues long. Germline values: CDR1 MNHEY, CDR2 SVGAGI. The CDR3 protein is CASSRLSSGANVLTF. CDR3 nucleotide sequence: TGTGCCAGCAGCCGACTAAGCTCTGGGGCCAACGTCCTGACTTTC.

This clonotype was detected a few times. V usage is TRBV3-1 and J usage is TRBJ1-3, with D maybe TRBD1 (5 bases). Per germline, CDR1 LGHDT and CDR2 YNNKEL (reference sequence). This CDR3 comprises 17 residues. The V and J ends lost 4 bases and 0 bases respectively, with 16 bases between them. The CDR3 protein is CASSLGHRMFSGNTIYF. As DNA, the CDR3 is TGTGCCAGCAGCCTCGGGCACAGGATGTTCTCTGGAAACACCATATATTTT.

In regard to this clonotype: A read error is possible here, since a much larger clone lies one base away. The J gene is TRBJ1-2, the V gene TRBV12-3 or TRBV12-4; D remains ambiguous. The CDR3 is 11 residues long. Deletions cut 2 bases from V and 9 bases from J, with 7 bases between. The CDR3 DNA sequence: TGTGCCAGCAGTTTAAGAGGCAGCTACACCTTC. Amino acid sequence: CASSLRGSYTF.

There are a few counts of this clonotype. The V gene is TRBV4-1, the J gene TRBJ1-4; D is perhaps TRBD1 (6 bases). Germline loops: CDR1 MGHRA, CDR2 YSYEKL. Trimming stripped 2 bases from V and 6 bases from J, with 10 bases between. This CDR3 region has 14 residues. CDR3 sequence (DNA): TGCGCCAGCAGCCAAAGGGGGATTGATGAAAAACTGTTTTTT. It codes for CASSQRGIDEKLFF.

This clonotype came up many times. V gene TRBV6-5 combines with J gene TRBJ2-5, with no clear D. The CDR3 has 13 amino acids. The ends were cut back, 0 bases at V and 5 bases at J, with 7 bases in the middle. CDR1 and CDR2 from the germline V gene are MNHEY and SVGAGI. CDR3 protein: CASSYSTSETQYF. DNA of the CDR3: TGTGCCAGCAGTTACTCGACATCCGAGACCCAGTACTTC.

This clonotype appeared a few times. The chain employs TRBV12-3 or TRBV12-4 and TRBJ2-5; TRBD2 aligns across 11 bases. V dropped 3 bases and J dropped 5; count of bases not matched to a gene: 2. This CDR3 spans 14 amino acids. The CDR3 DNA sequence: TGTGCCAGCAGTTTGGGACTAGCGGAGGAGACCCAGTACTTC. Translation: CASSLGLAEETQYF.

The J gene is TRBJ2-5, the V gene TRBV20-1; D may be TRBD2 (5 bases). Trimming cost V 6 bases and J 5 bases, with 13 bases left between them. CDR1 is DFQATT, CDR2 SNEGSKA, per germline (reference sequence). CDR3 size: 12 residues. CDR3 protein: CSAPGRFETQYF. DNA for the CDR3: TGCAGTGCCCCGGGGAGATTCGAGACCCAGTACTTC.

This clonotype was picked up a small number of times. This chain connects TRBV29-1 to TRBJ1-1; no definite D call. The V end was cut by 4 bases, the J end by 0 bases, with 9 bases between. Germline V gene data show CDR1 as SQVTM and CDR2 as ANQGSEA. The CDR3 sequence is 13 residues long. Written as DNA, the CDR3 is TGCAGCGTTGTTGGCAGGTTGAACACTGAAGCTTTCTTT. Translating it yields CSVVGRLNTEAFF.

This clonotype was found many times. CDR3 protein: CASSILHWRGAPSGANVLTF. In DNA, the CDR3 is TGTGCCAGTAGTATCTTACACTGGCGGGGGGCGCCATCTGGGGCCAACGTCCTGACTTTC. This chain uses TRBV19 with TRBJ2-6; 8 bases are shared with TRBD2. Germline loops: CDR1 LNHDA, CDR2 SQIVND (reference sequence). The V gene end was trimmed by 3 bases and the J gene end by 1 base; junction bases not matched to a gene: 14. This CDR3 has 20 amino acids.

The V call is TRBV5-4, the J call TRBJ2-7; D is unclear. The germline V gene encodes CDR1 SGHNT and CDR2 YYREEE (reference sequence). V dropped 4 bases and J dropped 7 bases, with 12 bases sitting between them. This CDR3 has 12 residues. The DNA of the CDR3 is TGTGCCAGCAGCGGGGTTTCAGAAGAGCAGTACTTC. This translates into CASSGVSEEQYF.

V and J are TRBV6-2 or TRBV6-3 and TRBJ1-5, with D possibly TRBD1 on 5 matching bases. The germline V gene encodes CDR1 MNHEY and CDR2 SVGEGT. The CDR3 has 13 residues. V was trimmed by 6 bases and J by 3 bases, leaving 9 bases between them. The CDR3 region has the DNA TGTGCCAGCAGCTGGGACTACAATCAGCCCCAGCATTTT. Its protein product is CASSWDYNQPQHF.

This clonotype was detected only a few times. The rearrangement links TRBV6-5 to TRBJ1-5, with TRBD1 identical over 8 bases. Germline CDR1 reads MNHEY; CDR2 reads SVGAGI. The CDR3 extends over 16 amino acids. V lost 1 base, J lost 1 base, and 3 bases stayed unmatched. For the CDR3, the DNA is TGTGCCAGCAGTTACTGGGACAGGAGGAGCAATCAGCCCCAGCATTTT. It translates to CASSYWDRRSNQPQHF.

To note about this clonotype: A read error is possible here, since a much larger clone lies one base away. The chain carries TRBV2 and TRBJ2-2; TRBD2 aligns across 8 bases. Trimming removed 9 bases from V and 10 bases from J; junction bases left unmatched: 13. The CDR3 totals 14 residues. Germline V gives CDR1 SNHLY, CDR2 FYNNEI. The CDR3 DNA follows: TGTGCCAGTCGCAAGCGGGAGTCGTACGAGGAGCTGTTTTTT. Protein sequence: CASRKRESYEELFF.

The CDR3 sequence is CASSQDEASGANVLTF. In DNA form, the CDR3 reads TGCGCCAGCAGCCAAGACGAGGCCTCTGGGGCCAACGTCCTGACTTTC. This chain connects TRBV4-1 to TRBJ2-6, with no clear D. The V end lost 0 bases, the J end lost 0 bases, and 6 bases lay between the germline ends. This CDR3 spans 16 amino acids. CDR1 and CDR2 (germline): MGHRA, YSYEKL.

This clonotype was observed at least ten times. This rearrangement joins TRBV12-3 or TRBV12-4 to TRBJ2-7; 8 bases fit TRBD2. V shed 2 bases and J 9 bases; nucleotides not matched to a gene: 6. CDR3 size: 13 residues. The CDR3 nucleotides are TGTGCCAGCAGTTTACGGGGGGGAACCGGGCAGTACTTC. Translated, it gives CASSLRGGTGQYF.

The chain recombines TRBV28 with TRBJ1-1; D remains ambiguous. The V and J ends lost 7 bases and 3 bases respectively, with 9 bases between them. The length of the CDR3 is 12 residues. Germline CDR1 MDHEN, CDR2 SYDVKM. CDR3 in DNA: TGTGCCAGCAAGGATGGGCACACTGAAGCTTTCTTT. As protein: CASKDGHTEAFF.

This clonotype was observed many times. This chain joins TRBV7-2 and TRBJ2-1; TRBD1 or TRBD2 may be the D gene (6 bases each). The V and J ends lost 6 bases and 6 bases respectively, with 15 bases between them. Looked up from germline, CDR1 is SGHTA and CDR2 is FQGNSA. The CDR3 totals 14 residues. In nucleotides, the CDR3 is TGTGCCAGCAGTATTACGGGGGCACGCAATGAGCAGTTCTTC. This sequence encodes CASSITGARNEQFF. The full variable domain, in which reference TRBV7-2 and TRBJ2-1 provide the parts outside the CDR3, is GAGVSQSPSNKVTEKGKDVELRCDPISGHTALYWYRQSLGQGLEFLIYFQGNSAPDKSGLPSDRFSAERTGGSVSTLTIQRTQQEDSAVYLCASSITGARNEQFFGPGTRLTVL.

This sequence joins TRBV20-1 and TRBJ2-2; D may be TRBD1 or TRBD2 (5 bases each). The CDR3 has 11 amino acids. The V and J ends lost 3 bases and 15 bases respectively, with 14 bases between them. CDR1 DFQATT and CDR2 SNEGSKA come from the germline V gene (reference sequence). As DNA, the CDR3 is TGCAGTGCTAGGACCGGGGCGCGGGTGTTTTTT. Translating gives CSARTGARVFF.

This clonotype showed up many times. The CDR3 region is CASSQNSGGPYNEQFF. The CDR3 DNA is TGTGCCAGCAGCCAAAATAGCGGGGGGCCCTACAATGAGCAGTTCTTC. This chain joins TRBV4-2 and TRBJ2-1, with 10 positions matching TRBD2. Trimming took 2 bases from V and 2 from J; bases not matched to a gene: 3. There are 16 residues in the CDR3. CDR1 and CDR2 (germline): LGHNA, YNFKEQ.

This clonotype was detected many times. The rearrangement uses TRBV4-1 and TRBJ1-1, with D perhaps matching TRBD1 (6 bases). CDR3 length: 15 amino acids. Germline CDR1 is MGHRA and CDR2 is YSYEKL. V was clipped by 4 bases and J by 1 base, with 13 bases between them. CDR3 residues: CASSPKQGPNTEAFF. In DNA form, the CDR3 reads TGCGCCAGCAGCCCAAAACAGGGTCCGAACACTGAAGCTTTCTTT.

This clonotype was recorded many times. CDR3 amino acids: CASSLTGWTEAFF. CDR3 bases: TGTGCCAGCAGCTTAACAGGGTGGACTGAAGCTTTCTTT. The gene calls are TRBV7-2 and TRBJ1-1, with D perhaps matching TRBD1 (6 bases). The germline V and J ends were trimmed by 2 bases and 5 bases, with 9 bases remaining between them. Germline V gene lookup returns CDR1 SGHTA and CDR2 FQGNSA. This CDR3 region has 13 residues.

This clonotype was recorded at least ten times. The genes are TRBV11-2 and TRBJ2-7; D gene uncertain. This CDR3 has 12 residues. Deletions cut 4 bases from V and 2 bases from J, with 6 bases between. From germline, CDR1 is SGHAT and CDR2 FQNNGV. The CDR3 reads CASSSPTYEQYF. Here the CDR3 DNA reads TGTGCCAGCAGCTCCCCGACCTACGAGCAGTACTTC.

Ten or more counts support this clonotype. CDR3 bases: TGTGCCAGCAGCAGACTAGCGGGAGGGGGTGAGCAGTTCTTC. As protein: CASSRLAGGGEQFF. The gene calls are TRBV11-2 and TRBJ2-1; 14 bases line up with TRBD2. Germline-derived CDR1 and CDR2 are SGHAT and FQNNGV. The trim removed 5 bases at V and 9 bases at J, leaving 3 bases unmatched. The CDR3 is made up of 14 amino acids. The full variable domain, completed using reference TRBV11-2 and TRBJ2-1, is EAGVAQSPRYKIIEKRQSVAFWCNPISGHATLYWYQQILGQGPKLLIQFQNNGVVDDSQLPKDRFSAERLKGVDSTLKIQPAKLEDSAVYLCASSRLAGGGEQFFGPGTRLTVL.

The CDR3 DNA follows: TGCGCCAGCAGCTGGGACAGATGCAATGAGCAGTTCTTC. Protein sequence: CASSWDRCNEQFF. This chain joins TRBV5-1 and TRBJ2-1; 7 positions agree with TRBD1. V trimming: 3 bases; J trimming: 6 bases; junction bases outside the gene matches: 3. CDR1 SGHRS and CDR2 YFSETQ come from the germline V gene. The length of the CDR3 is 13 residues.

This clonotype has at least ten counts. CDR3 DNA sequence: TGTGCCAGCAGCCCCGCGCCTCCACTAGCGGGGGGACAAGAGACCCAGTACTTC. It codes for CASSPAPPLAGGQETQYF. The V gene is TRBV7-2, the J gene TRBJ2-5; 12 nucleotides match TRBD2. The V and J ends lost 5 bases and 2 bases, in that order; junction bases with no gene match: 12. Germline assignment: CDR1 SGHTA and CDR2 FQGNSA. The CDR3 extends over 18 amino acids.

This clonotype was seen many times. The chain employs TRBV5-5 and TRBJ1-1; D is unclear. CDR1 and CDR2 from the germline V gene are SGHKS and YYEKEE (reference sequence). The V gene lost 2 bases and the J gene lost 0 bases, with 11 bases spanning the gap. This CDR3 contains 15 residues. The CDR3 region has the DNA TGTGCCAGCAGCTTTTCTCCAGCACTGAACACTGAAGCTTTCTTT. It codes for CASSFSPALNTEAFF.

J is TRBJ1-4 and V is TRBV6-6; no clear D. The CDR3 is made up of 13 amino acids. CDR1 and CDR2 (germline): MNHNY, SVGAGI (reference sequence). V lost 2 bases and J lost 8, with 9 bases in between. For the CDR3, the DNA is TGTGCCAGCAGTTACGGGCTTTCAGAAAAACTGTTTTTT. This translates into CASSYGLSEKLFF.

This clonotype was recorded many times. DNA of the CDR3: TGTGCCAGCAGCCCCCGGACAGGTTCGAATTCACCCCTCCACTTT. Encoded protein: CASSPRTGSNSPLHF. The V gene is TRBV7-2, the J gene TRBJ1-6; TRBD1 agrees at 7 bases. The CDR3 spans 15 residues. V lost 5 bases and J lost 7; bases outside the gene matches: 8. Germline-derived CDR1 and CDR2 are SGHTA and FQGNSA.

Of note for this clonotype: This may stem from a read error, because a much larger clone lies one nucleotide away. The chain has TRBV4-3 and TRBJ2-7; D is possibly TRBD1 or TRBD2 (5 bases each). CDR3 length: 14 residues. Germline V gene data show CDR1 as LGHNA and CDR2 as YSLEER. CDR3 coding DNA: TGCGCCAGCAACCAAGAGGGGACGGCGAGGGAGCAGTACTTC. Its protein product is CASNQEGTAREQYF.